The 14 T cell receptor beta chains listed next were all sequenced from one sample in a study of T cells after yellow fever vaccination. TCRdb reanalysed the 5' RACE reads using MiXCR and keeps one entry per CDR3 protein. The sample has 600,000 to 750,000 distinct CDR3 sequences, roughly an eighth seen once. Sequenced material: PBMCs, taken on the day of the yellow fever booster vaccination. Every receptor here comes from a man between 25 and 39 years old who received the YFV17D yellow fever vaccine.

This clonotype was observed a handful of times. CDR3 residues: CASSPPGRTYEQYF. The CDR3 DNA follows: TGTGCCAGCTCACCACCGGGGCGTACCTACGAGCAGTACTTC. The V gene is TRBV18, the J gene TRBJ2-7; TRBD1 might be the D (5 bases). This CDR3 is built from 14 residues. V lost 0 bases to trimming and J lost 2 bases, with 8 bases between them. Germline loops: CDR1 KGHSH, CDR2 LQKENI.

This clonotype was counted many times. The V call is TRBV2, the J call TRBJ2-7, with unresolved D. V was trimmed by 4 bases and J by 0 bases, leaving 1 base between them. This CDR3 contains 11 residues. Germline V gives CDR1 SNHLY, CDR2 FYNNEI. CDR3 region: CASSVSYEQYF. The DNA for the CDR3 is TGTGCCAGCAGTGTCTCCTACGAGCAGTACTTC.

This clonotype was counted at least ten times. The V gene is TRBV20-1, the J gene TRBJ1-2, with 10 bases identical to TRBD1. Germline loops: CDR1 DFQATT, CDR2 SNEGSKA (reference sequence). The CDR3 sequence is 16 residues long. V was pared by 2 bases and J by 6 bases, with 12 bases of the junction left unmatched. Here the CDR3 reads CSARPTSSTGGHGYTF. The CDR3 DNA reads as TGCAGTGCTAGACCCACCTCTTCGACAGGGGGCCATGGCTACACCTTC.

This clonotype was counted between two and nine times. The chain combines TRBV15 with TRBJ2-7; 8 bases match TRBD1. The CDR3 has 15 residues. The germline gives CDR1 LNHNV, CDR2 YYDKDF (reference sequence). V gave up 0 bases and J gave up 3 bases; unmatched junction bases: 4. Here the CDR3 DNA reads TGTGCCACCAGCAGAGATCGGACAGGGCGCTACGAGCAGTACTTC. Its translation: CATSRDRTGRYEQYF. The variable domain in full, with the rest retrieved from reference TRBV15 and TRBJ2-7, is DAMVIQNPRYQVTQFGKPVTLSCSQTLNHNVMYWYQQKSSQAPKLLFHYYDKDFNNEADTPDNFQSRRPNTSFCFLDIRSPGLGDTAMYLCATSRDRTGRYEQYFGPGTRLTVT.

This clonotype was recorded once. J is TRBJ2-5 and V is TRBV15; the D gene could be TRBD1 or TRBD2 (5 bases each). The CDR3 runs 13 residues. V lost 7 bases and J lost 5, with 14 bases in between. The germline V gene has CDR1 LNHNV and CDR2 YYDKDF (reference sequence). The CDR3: CATTRGPRETQYF. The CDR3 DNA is TGTGCCACCACAAGGGGACCCCGGGAGACCCAGTACTTC.

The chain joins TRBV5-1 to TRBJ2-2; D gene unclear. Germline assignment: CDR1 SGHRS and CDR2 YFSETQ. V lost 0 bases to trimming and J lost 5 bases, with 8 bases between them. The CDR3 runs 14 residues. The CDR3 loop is CASSLGMETGELFF. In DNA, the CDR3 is TGCGCCAGCAGCTTGGGTATGGAGACCGGGGAGCTGTTTTTT. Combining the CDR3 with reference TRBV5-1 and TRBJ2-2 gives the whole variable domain KAGVTQTPRYLIKTRGQQVTLSCSPISGHRSVSWYQQTPGQGLQFLFEYFSETQRNKGNFPGRFSGRQFSNSRSEMNVSTLELGDSALYLCASSLGMETGELFFGEGSRLTVL.

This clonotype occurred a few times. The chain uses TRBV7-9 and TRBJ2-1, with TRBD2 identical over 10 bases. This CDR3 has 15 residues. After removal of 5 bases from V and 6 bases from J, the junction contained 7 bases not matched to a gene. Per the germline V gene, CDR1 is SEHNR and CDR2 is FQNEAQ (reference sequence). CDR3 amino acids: CASSPELAGVNEQFF. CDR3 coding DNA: TGTGCCAGCAGCCCCGAGCTAGCGGGAGTCAATGAGCAGTTCTTC.

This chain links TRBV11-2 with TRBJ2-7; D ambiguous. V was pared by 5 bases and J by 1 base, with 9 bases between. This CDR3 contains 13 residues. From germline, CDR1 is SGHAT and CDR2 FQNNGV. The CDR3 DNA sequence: TGTGCCAGCAGCCACTACAGATCCTACGAGCAGTACTTC. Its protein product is CASSHYRSYEQYF.

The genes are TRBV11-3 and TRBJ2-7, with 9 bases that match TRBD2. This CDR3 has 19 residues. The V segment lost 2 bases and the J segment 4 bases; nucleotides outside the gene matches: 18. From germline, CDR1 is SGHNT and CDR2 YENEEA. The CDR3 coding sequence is TGTGCCAGCAGCTTATATCTAGGGGCTAGCGGGATTCTAATTTACGAGCAGTACTTC. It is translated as CASSLYLGASGILIYEQYF.

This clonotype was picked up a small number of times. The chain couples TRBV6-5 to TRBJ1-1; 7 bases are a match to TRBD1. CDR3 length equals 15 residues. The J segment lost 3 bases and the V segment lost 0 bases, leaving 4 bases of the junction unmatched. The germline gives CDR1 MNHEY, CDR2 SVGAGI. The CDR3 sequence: CASSYSEGGYTEAFF. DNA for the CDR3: TGTGCCAGCAGTTACTCGGAAGGGGGCTACACTGAAGCTTTCTTT.

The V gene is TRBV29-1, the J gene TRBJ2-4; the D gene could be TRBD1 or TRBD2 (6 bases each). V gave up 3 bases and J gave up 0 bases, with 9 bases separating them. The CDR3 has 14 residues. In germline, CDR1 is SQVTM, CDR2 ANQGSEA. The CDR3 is CSVDGGLAKNIQYF. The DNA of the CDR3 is TGCAGCGTTGATGGGGGGCTAGCCAAAAACATTCAGTACTTC.

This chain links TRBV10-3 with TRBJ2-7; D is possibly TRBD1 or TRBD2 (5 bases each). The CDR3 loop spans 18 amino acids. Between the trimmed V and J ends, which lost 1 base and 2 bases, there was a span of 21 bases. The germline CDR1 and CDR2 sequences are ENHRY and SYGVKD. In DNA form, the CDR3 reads TGTGCCATCAGTGAGTATGTCCTAGGGACGTCGGCGGCCTACGAGCAGTACTTC. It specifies CAISEYVLGTSAAYEQYF.

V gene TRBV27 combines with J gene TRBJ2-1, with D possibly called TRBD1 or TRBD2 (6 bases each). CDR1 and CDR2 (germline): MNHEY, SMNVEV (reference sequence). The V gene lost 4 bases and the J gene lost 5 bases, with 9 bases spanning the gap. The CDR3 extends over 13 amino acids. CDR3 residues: CASSWGADNEQFF. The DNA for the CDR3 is TGTGCCAGCAGTTGGGGGGCCGACAATGAGCAGTTCTTC.

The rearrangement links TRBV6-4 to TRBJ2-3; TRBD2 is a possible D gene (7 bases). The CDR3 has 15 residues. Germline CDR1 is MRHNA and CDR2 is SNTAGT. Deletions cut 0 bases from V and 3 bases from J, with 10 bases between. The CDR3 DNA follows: TGTGCCAGCAGTGACTCTGCGGGGGCGACAGATACGCAGTATTTT. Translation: CASSDSAGATDTQYF.